This T cell receptor beta chain was found in a study of T cells in Graves' hyperthyroidism and ophthalmopathy. Template material for amplifying TCR beta CDR3 regions consisted of RNA transcripts. A first-round RT-PCR of the TCR CDR3 used the HTBI primer set. Using its own MiXCR run on the multiplex PCR reads, TCRdb lists one record per CDR3 protein. The sample has around 350,000 distinct CDR3 sequences; under 20% are singletons. Study outcomes and limitations: Blood shared most expanded thyroid clonotypes above 0.001. Separation of ophthalmopathy from stable hyperthyroidism was achieved by a 13 V-J model.

Diagnosis relied on clinical symptoms, serum thyroxine and TRAb, thyroid ultrasound and orbital computed tomography. This clonotype showed up many times. Its target is unknown. Material: blood. The TCR sequence derives from a woman in her late teens or twenties with Graves' hyperthyroidism.

Here the CDR3 DNA reads TGTGCCAGTAGTCCCCGGACCCTTTCCCGTGAGACCCAGTACTTC. The encoded protein is CASSPRTLSRETQYF. The chain recombines TRBV19 with TRBJ2-5; D is unclear. The CDR3 spans 15 residues. Germline V gene data show CDR1 as LNHDA and CDR2 as SQIVND (reference sequence). V shed 5 bases and J shed 5 bases, with 18 bases lying between them.